Shown below are 15 T cell receptor beta chains from a single sample sequenced in a study of shared T cell receptors in the human thymus. The protocol was immunoSEQ multiplex PCR, while the TCRdb copy is restricted to in-frame clones and leaves out a portion. The repertoire holds approximately 730,000 clones, with 80% to 90% as singletons. The sample also formed part of further work on human thymus T cells.

Source material: thymocytes. The receptors were gathered from a girl under two years old with a congenital heart defect.

Comment on this clone: Its ends do not fully match the called genes, so a read error is possible. The chain is built from TRBV15 and TRBJ2-5; D might be TRBD1 (6 bases). The CDR3 consists of 13 residues. Germline V lookup: CDR1 LNHNV, CDR2 YYDKDF (reference sequence). The CDR3: CATTRQEQETQYF. CDR3 coding DNA: TGTGCCACCACCAGACAGGAACAAGAGACCCAGTACTTC.

This clone turned up a few times. The chain's CDR3 is CASSFPRGGSQTYEQYF. CDR3 nucleotide sequence: TGTGCCAGCAGTTTTCCCCGGGGGGGTAGCCAAACCTACGAGCAGTACTTC. The chain employs TRBV28 and TRBJ2-7, with TRBD2 matching over 8 bases. After removal of 3 bases from V and 2 bases from J, the junction contained 12 bases not matched to a gene. CDR1 MDHEN and CDR2 SYDVKM come from the germline V gene. This CDR3 comprises 17 residues. The full variable domain, completed using reference TRBV28 and TRBJ2-7, is DVKVTQSSRYLVKRTGEKVFLECVQDMDHENMFWYRQDPGLGLRLIYFSYDVKMKEKGDIPEGYSVSREKKERFSLILESASTNQTSMYLCASSFPRGGSQTYEQYFGPGTRLTVT.

The rearrangement links TRBV5-1 to TRBJ1-2; 8 bases are a match to TRBD1. Germline lookup yields CDR1 SGHRS and CDR2 YFSETQ. Trimming removed 3 bases from V and 5 bases from J; junction bases left unmatched: 6. The CDR3 spans 14 residues. The CDR3 is CASSWPRTGYGYTF. CDR3 DNA sequence: TGCGCCAGCAGCTGGCCAAGGACAGGGTATGGCTACACCTTC.

This clone was detected a few times. This chain joins TRBV4-1 and TRBJ2-3, with 9 positions matching TRBD1. V dropped 3 bases and J dropped 0; count of bases not matched to a gene: 7. Germline loops: CDR1 MGHRA, CDR2 YSYEKL. CDR3 length: 17 residues. Here the CDR3 reads CASSQTGQGQSTDTQYF. Here the CDR3 DNA reads TGCGCCAGCAGCCAGACGGGACAGGGTCAGAGCACAGATACGCAGTATTTT.

The chain links TRBV27 to TRBJ2-4, with D maybe TRBD2 (5 bases). Trimming cost V 3 bases and J 0 bases, with 15 bases left between them. The CDR3 consists of 17 residues. Per the germline V gene, CDR1 is MNHEY and CDR2 is SMNVEV (reference sequence). The CDR3 sequence is CASSLSGRGLAKNIQYF. The CDR3 DNA sequence: TGTGCCAGCAGTTTGTCCGGCCGGGGTCTAGCCAAAAACATTCAGTACTTC.

This clone was counted a single time. This rearrangement joins TRBV30 to TRBJ2-3; TRBD2 is a possible D gene (5 bases). The ends were cut back, 5 bases at V and 5 bases at J, with 17 bases in the middle. The CDR3 loop spans 14 amino acids. Germline CDR1 reads GTSNPN; CDR2 reads SVGIG (reference sequence). CDR3 bases: TGTGCCTGGCGGGGTAGAGATGGTTTAGATACGCAGTATTTT. This encodes CAWRGRDGLDTQYF.

This clone was picked up one time. The gene calls are TRBV9 and TRBJ1-3; weak D call: TRBD1 (6 bases). Germline V gene lookup returns CDR1 SGDLS and CDR2 YYNGEE. The CDR3 length is 17 residues. Trimming took 1 base from V and 1 from J, leaving 15 bases between them. The CDR3 is CASSVWPGQGSGNTIYF. CDR3 DNA: TGTGCCAGCAGCGTATGGCCTGGGCAGGGGTCTGGAAACACCATATATTTT.

The V gene is TRBV2, the J gene TRBJ1-1; 9 bases fit TRBD1. The V gene's germline CDR1 is SNHLY and CDR2 FYNNEI. V gave up 3 bases and J gave up 1 base; unmatched junction bases: 9. The CDR3 is made up of 17 amino acids. The CDR3 is CASSERTGDLSNTEAFF. DNA for the CDR3: TGTGCCAGCAGTGAGAGGACAGGGGACCTTTCGAACACTGAAGCTTTCTTT.

The rearrangement links TRBV11-2 to TRBJ1-3; 7 bases are shared with TRBD1. V gave up 9 bases and J gave up 0 bases; unmatched junction bases: 5. Germline V gene sequence: CDR1 SGHAT, CDR2 FQNNGV. The CDR3 is 14 amino acids. The CDR3 DNA is TGTGCCAGTCAGACAGGGCCCTCTGGAAACACCATATATTTT. Protein product: CASQTGPSGNTIYF. The full variable domain, with the rest looked up from reference TRBV11-2 and TRBJ1-3, is EAGVAQSPRYKIIEKRQSVAFWCNPISGHATLYWYQQILGQGPKLLIQFQNNGVVDDSQLPKDRFSAERLKGVDSTLKIQPAKLEDSAVYLCASQTGPSGNTIYFGEGSWLTVV.

As concerns this clone: Relative to the germline gene, one junction end is altered; a read error may explain this. The chain combines TRBV7-7 with TRBJ2-5, with TRBD1 as a possible D gene (5 bases). The CDR3 contains 15 residues. The germline CDR1 and CDR2 sequences are SSHAT and FNYEAQ (reference sequence). CDR3 DNA: TGTGCTAGCAGCTTAACGGCAGGGCAAGAAGAGACCCAGTACTTC. Residues: CASSLTAGQEETQYF.

As DNA, the CDR3 is TGTGCCAGCAGGCAGGGGAGGGACACCGGGGAGCTGTTTTTT. This gives the protein CASRQGRDTGELFF. This chain uses TRBV6-1 with TRBJ2-2; TRBD2 is a possible D gene (7 bases). The V gene's germline CDR1 is MNHNS and CDR2 SASEGT. The CDR3 totals 14 residues. V shed 6 bases and J shed 3 bases, with 11 bases lying between them.

The chain employs TRBV7-2 and TRBJ1-6; D possibly corresponds to TRBD1 (6 bases). The germline gives CDR1 SGHTA, CDR2 FQGNSA. V lost 5 bases and J lost 7, with 15 bases in between. The CDR3 length is 15 residues. CDR3 sequence reads: CASSLDRGVNSPLHF. The CDR3 nucleotides read TGTGCCAGCAGCCTGGACAGAGGGGTGAATTCACCCCTCCACTTT.

This rearrangement joins TRBV6-1 to TRBJ2-7, with 7 bases identical to TRBD1. The CDR3 is made up of 12 amino acids. In germline, CDR1 is MNHNS, CDR2 SASEGT. V lost 7 bases and J lost 9; bases outside the gene matches: 9. CDR3 nucleotide sequence: TGTGCCAGCACCCCGAACAGGGGAGTGCAGTACTTC. The encoded protein is CASTPNRGVQYF.

This clone was found a few times. The V and J genes are TRBV5-1 and TRBJ1-2; 11 nucleotides line up with TRBD1. Unmatched junction bases numbered 20, after V lost 0 bases and J lost 1 base. The CDR3 loop spans 22 amino acids. Germline V lookup: CDR1 SGHRS, CDR2 YFSETQ. CDR3 protein: CASSLDTEPDRGPSALNYGYTF. In nucleotides, the CDR3 is TGCGCCAGCAGCTTGGACACCGAACCGGACAGGGGGCCCAGTGCGCTTAACTATGGCTACACCTTC.

This chain uses TRBV7-2 with TRBJ2-7; D may be TRBD2 (6 bases). The CDR3 sequence is 13 residues long. Germline values: CDR1 SGHTA, CDR2 FQGNSA. The V gene lost 8 bases and the J gene lost 2 bases, with 13 bases spanning the gap. The CDR3 region has the DNA TGTGCCAGCGGCGGGGCCACCGCCTACGAGCAGTACTTC. Translated: CASGGATAYEQYF.